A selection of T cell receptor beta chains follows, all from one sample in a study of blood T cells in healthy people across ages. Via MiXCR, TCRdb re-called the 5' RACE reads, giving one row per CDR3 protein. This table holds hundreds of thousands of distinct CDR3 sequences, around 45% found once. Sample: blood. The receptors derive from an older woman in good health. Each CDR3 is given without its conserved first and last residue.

ASRERTTDTQY,TRBV7-3,TRBJ2-3
ASSGPGGEQF,TRBV2,TRBJ2-1
ASSSPFSSSHNEQF,TRBV6-5,TRBJ2-1
ASSPYPGQPQH,TRBV7-2,TRBJ1-5
ASSDRVETQY,TRBV6-6,TRBJ2-5
ASSPDRGGNTIY,TRBV7-2,TRBJ1-3
ASSLDLGRYNEQF,TRBV7-9,TRBJ2-1
SAPGLATDTQY,TRBV20-1,TRBJ2-3
ASSFAPGSNQPQH,TRBV27,TRBJ1-5
ASSYRVRETQY,TRBV5-6,NA
ASSLFRVHEQY,TRBV12-3/TRBV12-4,NA
AIAGGPAGTDTQY,TRBV6-6,TRBJ2-3
ASSLGHNSGNEQF,TRBV5-1,TRBJ2-1
ASRKGLGADTQY,TRBV6-1,TRBJ2-3
ASSLGEGATTEAF,TRBV5-8,TRBJ1-1
ASSSQGCEQY,TRBV7-2,NA
VSSVNAVAGGTPGEQY,TRBV9,NA
SVVTGAGYEQY,TRBV29-1,TRBJ2-7
SAGGQVTSYEQY,TRBV20-1,TRBJ2-7
ASSYLMGEAF,TRBV6-6,TRBJ1-1
ATSRDPRTGRKGEAF,TRBV15,TRBJ1-1
ASSPRDKGEKLF,TRBV18,TRBJ1-4
SGASRANVLT,TRBV20-1,TRBJ2-6
SARFPGLSVQHYGYT,TRBV20-1,TRBJ1-2
ASSNTGTGNTEAF,TRBV5-1,TRBJ1-1
SVVGRMNTEAF,TRBV29-1,TRBJ1-1